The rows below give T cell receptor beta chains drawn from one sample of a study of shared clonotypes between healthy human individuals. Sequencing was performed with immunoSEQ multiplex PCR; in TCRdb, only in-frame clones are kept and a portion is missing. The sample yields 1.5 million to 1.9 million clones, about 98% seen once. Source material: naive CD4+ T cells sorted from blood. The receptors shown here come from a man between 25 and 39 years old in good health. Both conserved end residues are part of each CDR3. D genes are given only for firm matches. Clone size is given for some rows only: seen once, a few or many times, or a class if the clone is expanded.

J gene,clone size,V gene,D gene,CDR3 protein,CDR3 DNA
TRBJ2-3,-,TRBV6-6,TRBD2,CAIGGGSRTDTQYF,TGTGCCATCGGGGGGGGGTCGAGGACAGATACGCAGTATTTT
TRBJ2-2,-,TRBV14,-,CASSPHLVGELFF,TGTGCCAGCAGCCCCCACTTGGTCGGGGAGCTGTTTTTT
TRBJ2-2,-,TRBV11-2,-,CASSAWDTGELFF,TGTGCCAGCAGCGCGTGGGACACCGGGGAGCTGTTTTTT
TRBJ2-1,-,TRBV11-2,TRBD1,CASSLDESGTATRVVEQFF,TGTGCCAGCAGCTTAGATGAATCTGGGACAGCAACCAGAGTGGTTGAGCAGTTCTTC
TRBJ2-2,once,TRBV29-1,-,CSVGSNTGELFF,TGCAGCGTTGGATCGAACACCGGGGAGCTGTTTTTT
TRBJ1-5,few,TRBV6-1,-,CASSPTAGVNQPQHF,TGTGCCAGCAGTCCCACGGCAGGGGTCAATCAGCCCCAGCATTTT
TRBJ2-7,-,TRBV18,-,CASSPQQEEQYF,TGTGCCAGCTCACCTCAACAGGAAGAGCAGTACTTC
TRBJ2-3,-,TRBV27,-,CASSPGWGSDTQYF,TGTGCCAGCAGCCCGGGGTGGGGTTCAGATACGCAGTATTTT
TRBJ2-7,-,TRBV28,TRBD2,CASTLAGTYEQYF,TGTGCCAGCACGCTAGCGGGTACCTACGAGCAGTACTTC
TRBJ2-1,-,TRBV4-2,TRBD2,CASSQDLAGNEQFF,TGTGCCAGCAGCCAAGACCTAGCGGGAAATGAGCAGTTCTTC
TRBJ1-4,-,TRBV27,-,CASSLLGSTNEKLFF,TGTGCCAGCAGTTTACTGGGGTCAACTAATGAAAAACTGTTTTTT
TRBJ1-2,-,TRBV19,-,CAPGDTEPPTNYGYTF,TGTGCCCCCGGAGACACAGAGCCCCCTACTAACTATGGCTACACCTTC
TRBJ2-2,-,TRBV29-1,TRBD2,CSVSTSVEAGELFF,TGCAGCGTGTCGACTAGCGTCGAAGCCGGGGAGCTGTTTTTT
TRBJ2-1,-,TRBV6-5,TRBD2,CASSYGGGSYNEQFF,TGTGCCAGCAGTTACGGCGGGGGATCCTACAATGAGCAGTTCTTC
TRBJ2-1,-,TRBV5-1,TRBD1,CASSSKGGAPYNEQFF,TGCGCCAGCAGCAGCAAAGGGGGCGCGCCCTACAATGAGCAGTTCTTC
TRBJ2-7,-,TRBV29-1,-,CSVERWQLHRNEQYF,TGCAGCGTTGAAAGGTGGCAGCTTCATCGCAACGAGCAGTACTTC
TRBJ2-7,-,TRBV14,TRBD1,CASSSARTGIYYEQYF,TGTGCCAGCAGCTCAGCTCGGACAGGGATATACTACGAGCAGTACTTC
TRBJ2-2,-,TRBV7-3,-,CASSLSTLTGTGELFF,TGTGCCAGCAGCTTATCCACCCTAACGGGCACCGGGGAGCTGTTTTTT
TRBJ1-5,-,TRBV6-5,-,CASSYGENQPQHF,TGTGCCAGCAGTTACGGGGAGAATCAGCCCCAGCATTTT
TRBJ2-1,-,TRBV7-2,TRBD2,CASSRPQRGGLYNEQFF,TGTGCCAGCAGCCGCCCCCAGCGGGGAGGACTATACAATGAGCAGTTCTTC
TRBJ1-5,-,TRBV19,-,CASSNGNGQPQHF,TGTGCCAGTAGTAACGGAAACGGGCAGCCCCAGCATTTT
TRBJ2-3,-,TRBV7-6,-,CASSLVGGVTDTQYF,TGTGCCAGCAGCTTAGTCGGGGGAGTAACAGATACGCAGTATTTT
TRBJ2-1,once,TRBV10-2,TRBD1,CASRDRGNNEQFF,TGCGCCAGCAGGGACAGGGGGAATAATGAGCAGTTCTTC
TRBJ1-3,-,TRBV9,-,CASSPRGANSGNTIYF,TGTGCCAGCAGCCCTCGGGGGGCTAACTCTGGAAACACCATATATTTT
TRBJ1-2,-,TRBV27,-,CASSLFGTSNYGYTF,TGTGCCAGCAGTTTATTTGGGACAAGCAACTATGGCTACACCTTC
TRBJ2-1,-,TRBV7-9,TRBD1,CASSSGQGWREQFF,TGTGCCAGCAGCAGTGGACAGGGGTGGAGGGAGCAGTTCTTC
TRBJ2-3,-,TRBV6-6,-,CASSSLDTQYF,TGTGCCAGCAGTTCCCTAGATACGCAGTATTTT